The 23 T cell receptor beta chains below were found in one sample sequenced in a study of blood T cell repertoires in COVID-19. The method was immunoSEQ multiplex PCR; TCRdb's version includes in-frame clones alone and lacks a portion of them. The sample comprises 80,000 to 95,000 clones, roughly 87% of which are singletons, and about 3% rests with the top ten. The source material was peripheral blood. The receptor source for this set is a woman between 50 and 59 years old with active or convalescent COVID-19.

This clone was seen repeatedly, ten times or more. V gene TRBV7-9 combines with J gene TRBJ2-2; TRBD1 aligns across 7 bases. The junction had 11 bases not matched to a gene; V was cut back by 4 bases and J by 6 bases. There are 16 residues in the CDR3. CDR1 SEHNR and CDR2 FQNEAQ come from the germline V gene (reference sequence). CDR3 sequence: CASSSQTGLGPGELFF. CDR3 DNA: TGTGCCAGCAGCTCGCAGACAGGGTTAGGACCCGGGGAGCTGTTTTTT.

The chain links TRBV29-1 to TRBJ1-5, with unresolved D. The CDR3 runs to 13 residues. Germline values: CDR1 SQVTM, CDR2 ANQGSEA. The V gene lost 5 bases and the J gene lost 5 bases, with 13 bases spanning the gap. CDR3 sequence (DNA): TGCAGCGTTTCGGACGGGAGGTATCAGCCCCAGCATTTT. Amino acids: CSVSDGRYQPQHF.

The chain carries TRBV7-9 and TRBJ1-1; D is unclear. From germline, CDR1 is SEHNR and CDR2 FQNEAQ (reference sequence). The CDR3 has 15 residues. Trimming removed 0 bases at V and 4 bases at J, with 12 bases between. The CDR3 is CASSLAGRVSTEAFF. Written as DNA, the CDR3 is TGTGCCAGCAGCTTAGCAGGGAGGGTAAGCACTGAAGCTTTCTTT. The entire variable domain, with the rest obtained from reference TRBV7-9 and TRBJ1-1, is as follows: DTGVSQNPRHKITKRGQNVTFRCDPISEHNRLYWYRQTLGQGPEFLTYFQNEAQLEKSRLLSDRFSAERPKGSFSTLEIQRTEQGDSAMYLCASSLAGRVSTEAFFGQGTRLTVV.

CDR3 DNA sequence: TGCGCCAGCAGCTCCCTGGCCGATTCTAGCACAGATACGCAGTATTTT. Translating gives CASSSLADSSTDTQYF. This rearrangement joins TRBV5-1 to TRBJ2-3, with no clear D. CDR1 is SGHRS and CDR2 is YFSETQ in the germline V gene. This CDR3 has 16 residues. V gave up 3 bases and J gave up 0 bases, with 14 bases separating them.

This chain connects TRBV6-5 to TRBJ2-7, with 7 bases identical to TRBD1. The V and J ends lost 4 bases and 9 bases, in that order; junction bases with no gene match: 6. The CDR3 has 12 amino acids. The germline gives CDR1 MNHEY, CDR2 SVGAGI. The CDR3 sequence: CASSFDRARQYF. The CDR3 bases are TGTGCCAGCAGTTTCGACAGGGCAAGGCAGTACTTC.

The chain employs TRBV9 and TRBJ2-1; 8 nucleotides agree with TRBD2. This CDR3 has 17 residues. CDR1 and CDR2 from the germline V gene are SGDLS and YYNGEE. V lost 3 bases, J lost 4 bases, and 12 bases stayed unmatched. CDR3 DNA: TGTGCCAGCAGCGGACCCTCCCGCGGGGGGCGATACAATGAGCAGTTCTTC. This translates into CASSGPSRGGRYNEQFF.

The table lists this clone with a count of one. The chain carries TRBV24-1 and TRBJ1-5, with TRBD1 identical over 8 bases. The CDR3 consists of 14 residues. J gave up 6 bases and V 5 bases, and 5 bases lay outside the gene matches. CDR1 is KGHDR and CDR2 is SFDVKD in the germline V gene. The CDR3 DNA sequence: TGTGCCACCAGTGCGCAGGGGGCTGTTCAGCCCCAGCATTTT. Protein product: CATSAQGAVQPQHF.

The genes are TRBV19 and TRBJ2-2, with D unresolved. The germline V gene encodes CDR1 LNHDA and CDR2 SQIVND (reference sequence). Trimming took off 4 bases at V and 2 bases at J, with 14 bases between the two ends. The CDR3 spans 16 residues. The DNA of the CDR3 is TGTGCCAGTAGTAACCCATATAGAAATAACACCGGGGAGCTGTTTTTT. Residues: CASSNPYRNNTGELFF.

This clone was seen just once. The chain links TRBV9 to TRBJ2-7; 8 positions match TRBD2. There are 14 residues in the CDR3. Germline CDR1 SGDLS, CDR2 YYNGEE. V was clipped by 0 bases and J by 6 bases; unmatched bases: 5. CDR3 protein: CASSVDGGATEQYF. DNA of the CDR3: TGTGCCAGCAGCGTAGACGGGGGGGCTACCGAGCAGTACTTC.

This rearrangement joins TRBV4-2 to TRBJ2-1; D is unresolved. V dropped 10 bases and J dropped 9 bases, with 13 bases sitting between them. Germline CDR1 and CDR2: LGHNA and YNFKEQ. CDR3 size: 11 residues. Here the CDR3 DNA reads TGTGCCACCACCGGAAGACTTGAGCAGTTCTTC. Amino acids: CATTGRLEQFF.

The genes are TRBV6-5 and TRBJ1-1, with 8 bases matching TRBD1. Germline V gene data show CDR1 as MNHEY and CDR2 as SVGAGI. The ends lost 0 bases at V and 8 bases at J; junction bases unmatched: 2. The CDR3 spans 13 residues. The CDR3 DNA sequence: TGTGCCAGCAGTTACTCTAGGGACAGGGAAGCTTTCTTT. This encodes CASSYSRDREAFF.

The CDR3 bases are TGTGCCACCAGCAAAAGCCAGGGTCGGACTGAAGCTTTCTTT. It translates to CATSKSQGRTEAFF. The genes are TRBV15 and TRBJ1-1; D perhaps matches TRBD1 (5 bases). V was trimmed by 4 bases and J by 5 bases, leaving 14 bases between them. The CDR3 is 14 amino acids. Germline V CDR1 and CDR2: LNHNV, YYDKDF (reference sequence).

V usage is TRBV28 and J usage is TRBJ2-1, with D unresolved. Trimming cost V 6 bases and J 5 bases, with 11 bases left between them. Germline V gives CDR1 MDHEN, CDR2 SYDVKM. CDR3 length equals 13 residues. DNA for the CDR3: TGTGCCAGCAGGCTGCAACTTCACAATGAGCAGTTCTTC. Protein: CASRLQLHNEQFF.

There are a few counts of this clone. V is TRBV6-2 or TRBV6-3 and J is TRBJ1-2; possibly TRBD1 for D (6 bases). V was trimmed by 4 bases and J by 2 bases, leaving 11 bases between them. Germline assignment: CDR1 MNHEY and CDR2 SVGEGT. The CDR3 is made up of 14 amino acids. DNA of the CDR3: TGTGCCAGCAGTTTAACAGGGTTGAACTATGGCTACACCTTC. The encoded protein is CASSLTGLNYGYTF.

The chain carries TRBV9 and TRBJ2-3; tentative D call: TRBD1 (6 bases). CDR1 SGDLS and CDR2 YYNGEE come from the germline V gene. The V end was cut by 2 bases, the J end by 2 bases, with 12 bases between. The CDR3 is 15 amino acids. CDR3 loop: CASSVLGASTDTQYF. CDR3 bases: TGTGCCAGCAGCGTTCTGGGGGCATCCACAGATACGCAGTATTTT.

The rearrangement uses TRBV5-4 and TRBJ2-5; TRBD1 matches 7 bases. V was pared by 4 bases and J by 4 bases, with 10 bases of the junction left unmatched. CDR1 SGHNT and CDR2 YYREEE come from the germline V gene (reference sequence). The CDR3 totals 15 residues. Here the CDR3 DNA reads TGTGCCAGCAGCCGCGAGACAGGGTCGAGAGAGACCCAGTACTTC. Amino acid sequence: CASSRETGSRETQYF.

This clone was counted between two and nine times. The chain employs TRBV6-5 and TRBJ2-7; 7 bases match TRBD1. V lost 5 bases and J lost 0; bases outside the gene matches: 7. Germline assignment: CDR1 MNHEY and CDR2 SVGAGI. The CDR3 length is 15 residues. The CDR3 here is CASSPTGQISYEQYF. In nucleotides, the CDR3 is TGTGCCAGCAGTCCCACGGGACAGATCTCCTACGAGCAGTACTTC.

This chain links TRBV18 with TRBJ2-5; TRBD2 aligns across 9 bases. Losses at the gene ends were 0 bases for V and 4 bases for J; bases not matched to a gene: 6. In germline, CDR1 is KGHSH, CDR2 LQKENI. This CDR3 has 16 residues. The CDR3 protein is CASSPPRVAGVETQYF. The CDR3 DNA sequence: TGTGCCAGCTCACCACCACGGGTAGCGGGGGTAGAGACCCAGTACTTC.

CDR3 amino acids: CASSLAGDGDTQYF. CDR3 in DNA: TGCGCCAGCAGCTTGGCCGGGGATGGGGATACGCAGTATTTT. The rearrangement joins TRBV5-1 to TRBJ2-3; D may be TRBD2 (5 bases). Trimming took off 0 bases at V and 6 bases at J, with 11 bases between the two ends. The CDR3 contains 14 residues. CDR1 is SGHRS and CDR2 is YFSETQ in the germline V gene.

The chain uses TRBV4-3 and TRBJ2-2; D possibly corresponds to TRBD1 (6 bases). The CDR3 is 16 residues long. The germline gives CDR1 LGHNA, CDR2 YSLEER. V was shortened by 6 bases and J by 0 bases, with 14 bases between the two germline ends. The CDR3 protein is CASRQWTEANTGELFF. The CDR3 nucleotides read TGCGCCAGCAGACAATGGACAGAGGCGAACACCGGGGAGCTGTTTTTT.

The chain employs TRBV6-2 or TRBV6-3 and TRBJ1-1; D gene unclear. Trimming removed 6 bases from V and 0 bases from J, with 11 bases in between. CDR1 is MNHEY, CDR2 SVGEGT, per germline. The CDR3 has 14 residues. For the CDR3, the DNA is TGTGCCAGCAGCCGACTCTTCATGAACACTGAAGCTTTCTTT. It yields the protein CASSRLFMNTEAFF.

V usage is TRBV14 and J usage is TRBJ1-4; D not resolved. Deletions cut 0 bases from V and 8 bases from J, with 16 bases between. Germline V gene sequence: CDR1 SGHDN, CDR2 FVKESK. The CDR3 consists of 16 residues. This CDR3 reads CASSQDMLRAREKLFF. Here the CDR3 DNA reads TGTGCCAGCAGCCAAGATATGCTGCGGGCTAGGGAAAAACTGTTTTTT.

The CDR3: CASSQEPTGNTGELFF. The CDR3 nucleotides are TGCGCCAGCAGCCAAGAACCGACAGGGAACACCGGGGAGCTGTTTTTT. The genes are TRBV4-3 and TRBJ2-2; perhaps TRBD1 as D (6 bases). Trimming cost V 0 bases and J 1 base, with 9 bases left between them. Per the germline V gene, CDR1 is LGHNA and CDR2 is YSLEER. The CDR3 loop spans 16 amino acids.